This TCR beta chain was documented in a study of Ad26.COV2.S vaccination and SARS-CoV-2 variants (dated by TCRdb to the early 2020s). With respect to the entire study: Donors in the vaccine arm were drawn from COV1001, a phase I-IIa trial of Ad26.COV2.S in healthy adults that was multicentre, randomized, double-blind and placebo-controlled. Dosing of Ad26.COV2.S was intramuscular, at either 5x10^10 or 1x10^11 viral particles, delivered as one shot or as two shots spaced 56 days apart. TCRbeta repertoire sequencing served as the tool for gauging how specific and how broad the SARS-CoV-2-reactive T cell receptors were following Ad26.COV2.S vaccination. A total of around 32 samples were included in the TCR-sequenced set, comprising roughly 19 Ad26.COV2.S vaccine recipients, 5 placebo recipients and 8 SARS-CoV-2 convalescent individuals. Participants in the trial were split at random into five groups of five each, receiving low-dose or high-dose Ad26.COV2.S once or twice, or else placebo on both occasions. Throughout the experiments and outcome assessment, investigators stayed blinded to trial group allocation. Overall results and qualifications from the work: Substantial breadth of spike-specific CD8+ and CD4+ T cell responses was reported after vaccination. The study was not powered for comparison of responses between vaccine doses or regimens. Comparable non-spike TCR breadth was observed between vaccine and placebo recipients, consistent with only spike being contained in the vaccine. According to the authors, total T cell responses may have been underestimated by the TCR breadth and depth analyses. Compared with placebo recipients, Ad26.COV2.S recipients showed higher spike-specific TCR breadth (P = 0.0014).

This clone has more than one count but fewer than ten. The antigen this receptor binds is unknown. Base qualities are not at hand, and no much larger clone is one base apart. V is pruned by 4 bases and J by 10 bases, leaving 13 bases of the junction without a gene match. The CDR1 and CDR2 encoded by the germline V gene (reference sequence) are MNHEY and SMNVEV. CDR3 length: 16 amino acids, cysteine to phenylalanine. Of the read, only the CDR3 DNA is kept; its 48 bases are in frame from base 1. The sample's treatment or condition label, in plain terms: roughly 18 received Ad26.COV2.S at low or high dose, single or two shots; 5 received placebo; per-sample allocation not given. For vaccine and placebo recipients, repertoires were sequenced using samples collected on day 63 after the first injection. Between 29 July and 7 August 2020, Cohort 1b enrolled some 25 adults aged 18-55 years at one site in Boston, USA. Ad26.COV2.S consisted of a replication-incompetent adenovirus type 26 vector by which a prefusion-stabilized SARS-CoV-2 spike protein from the original Wuhan strain was expressed.

TCRbeta CDR3 regions were sequenced with the immunoSEQ Assay. After extraction, genomic DNA underwent amplification by bias-controlled multiplex PCR, followed by high-throughput sequencing. The study's own analysis went as follows. To quantify the absolute abundance of every unique TCRbeta CDR3 region, sequences were collapsed and filtered. Usable DNA was measured by amplifying reference genes present in all nucleated cells, and TCRbeta template counts were normalized to that usable DNA to estimate T cell fraction. Repertoire TCRs were annotated as SARS-CoV-2-specific when V gene, CDR3 amino acid sequence and J gene were exactly matched to a known reactive TCR set. The reference SARS-CoV-2 TCR set was obtained from MIRA and was filtered for enrichment in COVID-19-positive ImmuneCODE repertoires, whereby public or cross-reactive TCRs were removed. Drawing on the MIRA antigens, annotated TCRs were analysed further at the level of specific ORF or position within ORF. Depth was the summed frequency of annotated unique rearrangements, while breadth was defined as annotated unique rearrangements over total unique productive rearrangements. Group comparisons of TCR breadth used two-sided Wilcoxon rank-sum tests. The immuneACCESS repertoire file appears here via TCRdb, limited to in-frame rearrangements. These files lack a portion of the clones; in checked studies, under half of the deficit traces to unresolved V genes, and the cause of the others is not known. That table furnishes V, J and clone size, whereas the DNA furnished D and trimming. For this sample the table gives about 420,000 clones, of which more than 75% were detected only once. Of the sample, 3.6% is held by the ten largest clones.

This sequence was found in a person aged 18-60 years who received the Ad26.COV2.S COVID-19 vaccine or a placebo. This sample comprised peripheral blood, obtained in a trial of Ad26.COV2.S vaccine versus placebo. The rearrangement joined TRBV27 to TRBJ1-6, and TRBD1 matches 7 of the central bases. The CDR3 protein is CASSSDRVFLFSPLHF. The nucleotide sequence reads as follows: TGTGCCAGCAGTTCCGACAGGGTCTTTCTTTTCTCACCCCTCCACTTT.